The clone carrying this TCR beta chain came up once. These data belong to a study of T-cell memory formation after mild COVID-19. As for the study in general: The TCR clusters were mostly specific to one donor.

Germline CDR1 is SGHVS and CDR2 is FQNEAQ. The CDR3 sequence is 14 residues long. V lost 2 bases, J lost 8 bases, and 4 bases stayed unmatched. TCRdb independently ran MiXCR on the 5' RACE reads; one entry per CDR3 protein. The profile shows 160,000 or so distinct CDR3 sequences, roughly 30% of them singletons. This rearrangement joins TRBV7-8 to TRBJ2-2, with 8 bases matching TRBD2. This TCR derives from an adult woman who had mild COVID-19 (a few samples of this study predate the infection). Cell type and time point are not known. The specimen was PBMCs or a T cell subset sorted from them (not recorded which). This CDR3 is CASSLRGGLGELFF. The CDR3 bases are TGTGCCAGCAGCTTACGGGGGGGCCTGGGGGAGCTGTTTTTT.